The 4 T cell receptor beta chains presented below share a single source sample, sequenced in a study of graft-versus-host responses after intestinal transplantation. Clones were sequenced by immunoSEQ multiplex PCR, and TCRdb holds only the in-frame ones, with some missing. The sample carries roughly 38,000 clones, just under 95% recorded once. The sample here was PBMCs, taken 16 days after intestinal transplant. The receptors originated from a human patient who received an intestinal transplant, so some T cells may come from the graft donor.

The chain carries TRBV13 and TRBJ2-5; D remains ambiguous. V lost 0 bases to trimming and J lost 5 bases, with 10 bases between them. Germline assignment: CDR1 PRHDT and CDR2 FYEKMQ (reference sequence). There are 14 residues in the CDR3. CDR3: CASSLGQAPETQYF. The CDR3 nucleotides read TGTGCCAGCAGCTTAGGTCAGGCGCCGGAGACCCAGTACTTC.

This rearrangement joins TRBV7-2 to TRBJ2-7; D unresolved. Germline lookup yields CDR1 SGHTA and CDR2 FQGNSA. The CDR3 runs to 15 residues. Deletions cut 0 bases from V and 2 bases from J, with 11 bases between. The CDR3 nucleotides read TGTGCCAGCAGCTTAGCGCTCCCAACGACCTACGAGCAGTACTTC. It is translated as CASSLALPTTYEQYF.

This sequence joins TRBV9 and TRBJ2-5; D remains ambiguous. The J call may be wrong; the DNA end is better matched by TRBJ2-7. The CDR3 covers 14 residues. Germline values: CDR1 SGDLS, CDR2 YYNGEE. CDR3 region: CASSVDGLPGEQYF. The CDR3, as DNA: TGTGCCAGCAGCGTAGATGGGCTACCGGGCGAGCAGTACTTC.

The CDR3 here is CASSQVLAGTYEQYF. The CDR3, as DNA: TGCGCCAGCAGCCAAGTCCTGGCGGGAACCTACGAGCAGTACTTC. The chain joins TRBV4-1 to TRBJ2-7; possibly TRBD2 for D (6 bases). The length of the CDR3 is 15 residues. The germline gives CDR1 MGHRA, CDR2 YSYEKL. Trimming shortened V by 1 base and J by 2 bases, and 12 bases separated the two germline ends.